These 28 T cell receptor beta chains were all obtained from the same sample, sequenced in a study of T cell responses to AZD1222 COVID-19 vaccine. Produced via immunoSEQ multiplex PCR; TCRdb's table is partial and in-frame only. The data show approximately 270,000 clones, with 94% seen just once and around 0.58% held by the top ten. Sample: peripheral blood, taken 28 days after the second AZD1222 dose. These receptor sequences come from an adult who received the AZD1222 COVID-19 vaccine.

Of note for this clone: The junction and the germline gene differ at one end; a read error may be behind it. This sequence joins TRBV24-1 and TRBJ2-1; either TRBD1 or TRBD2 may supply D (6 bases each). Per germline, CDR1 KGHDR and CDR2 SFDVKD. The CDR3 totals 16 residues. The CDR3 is CATSDWGDTTYNEQFF. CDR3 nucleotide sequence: TGTGCCACCAGCGATTGGGGGGACACCACCTACAATGAGCAGTTCTTC.

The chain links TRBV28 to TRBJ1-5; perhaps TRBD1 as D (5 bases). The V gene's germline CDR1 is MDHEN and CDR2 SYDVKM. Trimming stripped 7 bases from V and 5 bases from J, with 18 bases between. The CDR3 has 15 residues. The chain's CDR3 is CASNPGEGRYQPQHF. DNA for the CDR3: TGTGCCAGCAATCCGGGGGAGGGACGATATCAGCCCCAGCATTTT. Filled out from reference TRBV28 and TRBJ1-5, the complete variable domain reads DVKVTQSSRYLVKRTGEKVFLECVQDMDHENMFWYRQDPGLGLRLIYFSYDVKMKEKGDIPEGYSVSREKKERFSLILESASTNQTSMYLCASNPGEGRYQPQHFGDGTRLSIL.

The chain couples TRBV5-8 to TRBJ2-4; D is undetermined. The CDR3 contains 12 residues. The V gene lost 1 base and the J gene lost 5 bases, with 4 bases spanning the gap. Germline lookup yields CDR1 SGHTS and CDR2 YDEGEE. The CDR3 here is CASSLKQNIQYF. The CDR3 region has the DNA TGTGCCAGCAGCTTGAAGCAAAACATTCAGTACTTC.

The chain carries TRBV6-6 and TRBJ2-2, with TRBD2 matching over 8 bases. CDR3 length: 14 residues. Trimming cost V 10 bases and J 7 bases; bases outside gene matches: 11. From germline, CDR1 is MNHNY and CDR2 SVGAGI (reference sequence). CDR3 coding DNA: TGTGCCACCCCTCTCGGGGGGGATAGCGGGGAGCTGTTTTTT. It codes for CATPLGGDSGELFF.

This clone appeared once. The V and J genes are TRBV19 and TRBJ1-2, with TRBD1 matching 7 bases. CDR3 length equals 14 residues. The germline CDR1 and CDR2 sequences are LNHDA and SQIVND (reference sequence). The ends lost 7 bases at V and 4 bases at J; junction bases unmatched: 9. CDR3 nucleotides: TGTGCCAGTAATTTACAGGGGCAGGGCTATGGCTACACCTTC. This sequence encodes CASNLQGQGYGYTF.

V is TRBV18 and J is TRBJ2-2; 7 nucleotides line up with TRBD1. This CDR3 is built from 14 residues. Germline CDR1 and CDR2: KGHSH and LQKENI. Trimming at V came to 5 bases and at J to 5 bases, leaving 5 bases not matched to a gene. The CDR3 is CASSTYRGTGELFF. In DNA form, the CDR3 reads TGTGCCAGCTCAACTTACAGGGGTACCGGGGAGCTGTTTTTT.

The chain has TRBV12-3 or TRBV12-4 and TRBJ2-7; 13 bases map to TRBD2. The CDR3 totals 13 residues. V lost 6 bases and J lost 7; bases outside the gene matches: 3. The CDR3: CASRPGLAGEQYF. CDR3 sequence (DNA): TGTGCCAGCAGACCGGGACTAGCGGGGGAGCAGTACTTC.

CDR3 region: CASKRQGADTGELFF. CDR3 sequence (DNA): TGCGCCAGCAAGAGACAGGGAGCGGACACCGGGGAGCTGTTTTTT. V is TRBV10-2 and J is TRBJ2-2; 7 bases are shared with TRBD1. Trimming removed 7 bases from V and 3 bases from J; junction bases left unmatched: 8. CDR3 size: 15 residues. The germline V gene has CDR1 WSHSY and CDR2 SAAADI.

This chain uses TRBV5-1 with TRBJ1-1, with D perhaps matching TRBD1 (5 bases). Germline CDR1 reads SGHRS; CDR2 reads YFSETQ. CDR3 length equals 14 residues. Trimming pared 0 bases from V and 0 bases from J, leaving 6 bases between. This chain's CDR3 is CASSLARVNTEAFF. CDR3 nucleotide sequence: TGCGCCAGCAGCTTGGCCAGGGTGAACACTGAAGCTTTCTTT.

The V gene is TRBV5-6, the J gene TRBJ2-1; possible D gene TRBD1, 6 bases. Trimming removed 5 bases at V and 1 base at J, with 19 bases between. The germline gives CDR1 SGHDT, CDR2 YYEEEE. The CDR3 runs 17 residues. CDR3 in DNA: TGTGCCAGCAGTCATGGGGGCCGCGGATTGTCCTACAATGAGCAGTTCTTC. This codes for CASSHGGRGLSYNEQFF.

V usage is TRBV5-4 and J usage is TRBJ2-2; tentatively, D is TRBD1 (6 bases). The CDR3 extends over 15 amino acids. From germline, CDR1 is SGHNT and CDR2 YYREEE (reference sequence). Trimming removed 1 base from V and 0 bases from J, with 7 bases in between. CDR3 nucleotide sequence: TGTGCCAGCAGCTTGAACAGGGCGAACACCGGGGAGCTGTTTTTT. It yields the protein CASSLNRANTGELFF.

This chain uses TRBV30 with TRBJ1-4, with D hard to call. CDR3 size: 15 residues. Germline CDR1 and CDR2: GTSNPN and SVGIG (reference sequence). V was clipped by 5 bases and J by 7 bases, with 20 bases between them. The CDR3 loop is CAWGQRLGRGEKLFF. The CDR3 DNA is TGTGCCTGGGGCCAGCGACTTGGACGGGGTGAAAAACTGTTTTTT.

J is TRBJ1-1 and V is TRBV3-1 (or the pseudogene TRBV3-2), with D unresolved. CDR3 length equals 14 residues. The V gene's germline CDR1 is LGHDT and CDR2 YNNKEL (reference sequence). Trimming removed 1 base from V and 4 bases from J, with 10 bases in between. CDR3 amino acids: CASSQVGLGTEAFF. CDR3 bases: TGTGCCAGCAGCCAAGTGGGGTTGGGCACTGAAGCTTTCTTT.

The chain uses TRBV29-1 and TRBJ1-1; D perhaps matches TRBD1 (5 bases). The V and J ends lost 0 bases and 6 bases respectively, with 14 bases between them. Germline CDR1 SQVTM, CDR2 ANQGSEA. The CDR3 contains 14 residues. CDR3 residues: CSVEDQAGPPEAFF. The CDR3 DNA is TGCAGCGTTGAAGATCAGGCAGGGCCCCCTGAAGCTTTCTTT. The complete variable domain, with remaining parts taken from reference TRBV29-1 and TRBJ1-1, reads SAVISQKPSRDICQRGTSLTIQCQVDSQVTMMFWYRQQPGQSLTLIATANQGSEATYESGFVIDKFPISRPNLTFSTLTVSNMSPEDSSIYLCSVEDQAGPPEAFFGQGTRLTVV.

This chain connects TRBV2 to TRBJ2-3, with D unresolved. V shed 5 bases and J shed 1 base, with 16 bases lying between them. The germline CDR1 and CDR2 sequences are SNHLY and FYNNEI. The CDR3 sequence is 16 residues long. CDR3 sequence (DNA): TGTGCCAGCAGTTCGCGGTCTGGAAGGGGCACAGATACGCAGTATTTT. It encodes CASSSRSGRGTDTQYF.

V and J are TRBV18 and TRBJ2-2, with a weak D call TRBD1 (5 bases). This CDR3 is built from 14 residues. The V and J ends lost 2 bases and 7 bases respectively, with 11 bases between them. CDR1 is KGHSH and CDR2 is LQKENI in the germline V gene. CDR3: CASSPGATLGELFF. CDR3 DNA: TGTGCCAGCTCACCAGGGGCGACTCTCGGGGAGCTGTTTTTT.

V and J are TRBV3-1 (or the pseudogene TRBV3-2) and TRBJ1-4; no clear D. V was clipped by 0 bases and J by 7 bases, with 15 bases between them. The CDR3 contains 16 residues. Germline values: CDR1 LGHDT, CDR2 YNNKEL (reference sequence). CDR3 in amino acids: CASSQDLTGAREKLFF. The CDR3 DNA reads TGTGCCAGCAGCCAAGATCTGACCGGAGCCCGTGAAAAACTGTTTTTT.

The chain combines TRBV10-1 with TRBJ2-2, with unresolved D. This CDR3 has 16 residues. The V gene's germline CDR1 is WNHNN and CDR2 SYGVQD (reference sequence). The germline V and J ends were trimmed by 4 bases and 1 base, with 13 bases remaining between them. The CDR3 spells CASSGNGVLNTGELFF. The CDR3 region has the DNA TGCGCCAGCAGTGGGAATGGCGTGTTGAACACCGGGGAGCTGTTTTTT.

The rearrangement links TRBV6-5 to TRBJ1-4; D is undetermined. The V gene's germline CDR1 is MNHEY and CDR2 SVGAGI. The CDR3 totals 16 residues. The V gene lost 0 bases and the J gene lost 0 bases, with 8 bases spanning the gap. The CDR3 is CASSYSRAATNEKLFF. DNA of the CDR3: TGTGCCAGCAGTTACTCGAGGGCCGCAACTAATGAAAAACTGTTTTTT.

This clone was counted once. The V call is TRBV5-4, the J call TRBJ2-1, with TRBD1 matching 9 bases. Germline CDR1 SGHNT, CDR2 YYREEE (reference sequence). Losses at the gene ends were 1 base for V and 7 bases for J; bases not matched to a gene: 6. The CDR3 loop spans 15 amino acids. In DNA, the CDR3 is TGTGCCAGCAGCTTGAGACAGGGGGGAAAAAATGAGCAGTTCTTC. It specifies CASSLRQGGKNEQFF.

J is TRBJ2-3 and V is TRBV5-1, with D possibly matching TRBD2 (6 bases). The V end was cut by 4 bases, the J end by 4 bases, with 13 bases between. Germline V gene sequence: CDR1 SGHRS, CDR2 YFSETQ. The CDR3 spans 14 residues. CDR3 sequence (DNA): TGCGCCAGCAGCGATGACGGGGGAGCAGATACGCAGTATTTT. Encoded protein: CASSDDGGADTQYF.

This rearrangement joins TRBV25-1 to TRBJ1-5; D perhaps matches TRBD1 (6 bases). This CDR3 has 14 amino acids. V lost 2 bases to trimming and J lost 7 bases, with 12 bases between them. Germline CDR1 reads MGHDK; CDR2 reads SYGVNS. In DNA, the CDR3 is TGTGCCAGCAGTGAAGGAACAGGGAGGCAGCCCCAGCATTTT. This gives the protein CASSEGTGRQPQHF.

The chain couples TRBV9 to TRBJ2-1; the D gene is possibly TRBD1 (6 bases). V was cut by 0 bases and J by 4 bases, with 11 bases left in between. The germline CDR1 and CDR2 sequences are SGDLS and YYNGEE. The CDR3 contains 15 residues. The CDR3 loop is CASSVAAQGYNEQFF. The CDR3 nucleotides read TGTGCCAGCAGCGTAGCGGCTCAGGGGTACAATGAGCAGTTCTTC.

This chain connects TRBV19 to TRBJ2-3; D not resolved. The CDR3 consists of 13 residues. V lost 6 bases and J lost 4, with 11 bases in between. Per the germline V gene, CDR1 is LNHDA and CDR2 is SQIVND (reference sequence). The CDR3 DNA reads TGTGCCAGTAGGCAGGACCCCCCAGATACGCAGTATTTT. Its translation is CASRQDPPDTQYF.

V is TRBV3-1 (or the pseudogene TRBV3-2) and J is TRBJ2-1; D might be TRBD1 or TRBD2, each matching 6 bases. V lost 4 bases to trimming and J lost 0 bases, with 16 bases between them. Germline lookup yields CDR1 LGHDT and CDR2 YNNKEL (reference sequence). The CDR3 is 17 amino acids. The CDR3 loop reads CASSPSSRGLSYNEQFF. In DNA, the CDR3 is TGTGCCAGCAGCCCGTCCTCACGGGGGCTCTCCTACAATGAGCAGTTCTTC.

The CDR3 loop reads CASSISGGRTDTQYF. CDR3 coding DNA: TGTGCCAGCAGCATTAGCGGGGGTCGCACAGATACGCAGTATTTT. The V gene is TRBV9, the J gene TRBJ2-3; 9 bases fit TRBD2. This CDR3 comprises 15 residues. Germline V gene data show CDR1 as SGDLS and CDR2 as YYNGEE. Losses at the gene ends were 4 bases for V and 1 base for J; bases not matched to a gene: 4. The entire variable domain, with the rest obtained from reference TRBV9 and TRBJ2-3, is as follows: DSGVTQTPKHLITATGQRVTLRCSPRSGDLSVYWYQQSLDQGLQFLIQYYNGEERAKGNILERFSAQQFPDLHSELNLSSLELGDSALYFCASSISGGRTDTQYFGPGTRLTVL.

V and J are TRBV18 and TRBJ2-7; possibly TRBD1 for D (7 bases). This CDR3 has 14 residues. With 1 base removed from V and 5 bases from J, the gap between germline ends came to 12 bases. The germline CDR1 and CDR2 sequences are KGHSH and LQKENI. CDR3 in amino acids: CASSPRQGGHEQYF. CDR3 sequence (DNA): TGTGCCAGCTCACCACGACAGGGAGGCCACGAGCAGTACTTC. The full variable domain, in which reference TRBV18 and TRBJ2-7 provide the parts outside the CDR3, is NAGVMQNPRHLVRRRGQEARLRCSPMKGHSHVYWYRQLPEEGLKFMVYLQKENIIDESGMPKERFSAEFPKEGPSILRIQQVVRGDSAAYFCASSPRQGGHEQYFGPGTRLTVT.

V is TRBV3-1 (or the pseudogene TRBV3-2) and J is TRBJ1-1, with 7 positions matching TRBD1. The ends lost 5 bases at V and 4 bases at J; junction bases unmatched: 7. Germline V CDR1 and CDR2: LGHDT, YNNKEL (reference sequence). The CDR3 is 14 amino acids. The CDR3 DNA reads TGTGCCAGCAGCGGTGACAGGGAGTCCACTGAAGCTTTCTTT. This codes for CASSGDRESTEAFF.